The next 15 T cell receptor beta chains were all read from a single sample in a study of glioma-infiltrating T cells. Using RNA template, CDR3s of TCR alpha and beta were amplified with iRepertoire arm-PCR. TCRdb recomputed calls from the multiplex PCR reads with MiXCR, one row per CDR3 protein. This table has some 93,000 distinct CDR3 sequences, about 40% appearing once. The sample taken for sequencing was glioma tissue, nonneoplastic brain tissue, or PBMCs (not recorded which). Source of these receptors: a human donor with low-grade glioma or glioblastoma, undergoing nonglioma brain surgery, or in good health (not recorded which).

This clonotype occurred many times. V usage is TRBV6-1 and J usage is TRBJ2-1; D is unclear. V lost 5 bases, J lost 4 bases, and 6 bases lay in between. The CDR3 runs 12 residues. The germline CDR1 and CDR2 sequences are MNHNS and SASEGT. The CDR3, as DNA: TGTGCCAGCAGTCCGACTTACAATGAGCAGTTCTTC. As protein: CASSPTYNEQFF.

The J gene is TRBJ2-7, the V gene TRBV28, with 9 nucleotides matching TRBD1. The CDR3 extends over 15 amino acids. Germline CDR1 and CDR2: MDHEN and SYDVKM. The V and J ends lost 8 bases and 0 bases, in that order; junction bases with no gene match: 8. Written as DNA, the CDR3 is TGTGCCAGCCGTTCCGGGACAGGGAGCTCCTACGAGCAGTACTTC. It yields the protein CASRSGTGSSYEQYF.

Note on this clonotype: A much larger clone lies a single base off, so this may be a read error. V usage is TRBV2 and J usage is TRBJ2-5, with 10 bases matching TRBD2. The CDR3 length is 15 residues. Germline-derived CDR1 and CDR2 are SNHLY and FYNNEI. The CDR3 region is CASSGTSGYQETRYF. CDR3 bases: TGTGCCAGCAGTGGGACTAGCGGTTATCAAGAGACCCGGTACTTC. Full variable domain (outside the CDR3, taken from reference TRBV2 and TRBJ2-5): EPEVTQTPSHQVTQMGQEVILRCVPISNHLYFYWYRQILGQKVEFLVSFYNNEISEKSEIFDDQFSVERPDGSNFTLKIRSTKLEDSAMYFCASSGTSGYQETRYFGPGTRLLVL.

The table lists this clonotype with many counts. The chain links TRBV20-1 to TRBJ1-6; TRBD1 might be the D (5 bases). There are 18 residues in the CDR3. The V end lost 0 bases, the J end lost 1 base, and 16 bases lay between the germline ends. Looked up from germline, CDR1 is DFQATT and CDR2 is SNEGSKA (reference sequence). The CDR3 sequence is CSARDWVTVGSYNSPLHF. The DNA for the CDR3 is TGCAGTGCTAGAGATTGGGTGACAGTCGGTTCCTATAATTCACCCCTCCACTTT.

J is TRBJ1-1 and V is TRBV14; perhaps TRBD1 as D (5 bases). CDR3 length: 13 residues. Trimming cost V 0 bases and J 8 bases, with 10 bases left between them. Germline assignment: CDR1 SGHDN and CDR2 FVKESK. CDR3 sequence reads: CASSQDLAGEAFF. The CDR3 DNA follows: TGTGCCAGCAGCCAAGATTTAGCAGGGGAAGCTTTCTTT.

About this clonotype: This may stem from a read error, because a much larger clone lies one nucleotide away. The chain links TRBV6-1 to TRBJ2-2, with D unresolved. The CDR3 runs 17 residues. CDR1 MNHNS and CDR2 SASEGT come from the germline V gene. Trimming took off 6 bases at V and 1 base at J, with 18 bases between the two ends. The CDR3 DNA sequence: TGTGCCAGCAGCGGATTTCGGCCCATGATGAACACCGGGGAGCTGTTTTTT. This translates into CASSGFRPMMNTGELFF.

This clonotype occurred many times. The CDR3 loop is CATPPLSAPYEQYF. CDR3 nucleotides: TGTGCCACCCCCCCTTTGTCAGCCCCCTACGAGCAGTACTTC. This chain uses TRBV10-3 with TRBJ2-7, with D hard to call. V was shortened by 10 bases and J by 2 bases, with 18 bases between the two germline ends. From germline, CDR1 is ENHRY and CDR2 SYGVKD. The CDR3 consists of 14 residues.

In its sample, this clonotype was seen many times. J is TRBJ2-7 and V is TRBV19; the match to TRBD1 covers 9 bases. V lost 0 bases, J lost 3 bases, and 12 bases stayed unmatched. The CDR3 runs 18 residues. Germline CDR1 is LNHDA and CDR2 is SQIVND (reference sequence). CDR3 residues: CASSIDGGRQGVHYEQYF. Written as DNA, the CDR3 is TGTGCCAGTAGTATAGACGGAGGCCGACAGGGGGTGCACTACGAGCAGTACTTC. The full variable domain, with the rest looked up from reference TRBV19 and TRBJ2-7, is DGGITQSPKYLFRKEGQNVTLSCEQNLNHDAMYWYRQDPGQGLRLIYYSQIVNDFQKGDIAEGYSVSREKKESFPLTVTSAQKNPTAFYLCASSIDGGRQGVHYEQYFGPGTRLTVT.

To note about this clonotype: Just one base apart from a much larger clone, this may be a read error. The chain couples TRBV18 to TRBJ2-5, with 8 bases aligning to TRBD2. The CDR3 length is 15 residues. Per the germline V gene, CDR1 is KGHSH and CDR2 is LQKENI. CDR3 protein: CVSSPISGAQETQYF. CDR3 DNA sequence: TGTGTCAGCTCACCAATTAGCGGGGCCCAAGAGACCCAGTACTTC.

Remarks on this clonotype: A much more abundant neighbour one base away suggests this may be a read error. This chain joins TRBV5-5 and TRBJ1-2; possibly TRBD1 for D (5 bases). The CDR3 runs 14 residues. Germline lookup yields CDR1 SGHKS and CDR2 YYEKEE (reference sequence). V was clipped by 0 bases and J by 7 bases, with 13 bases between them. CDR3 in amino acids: CASSLAVRDCGYTF. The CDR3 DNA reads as TGTGCCAGCAGCTTGGCCGTAAGGGACTGTGGCTACACCTTC.

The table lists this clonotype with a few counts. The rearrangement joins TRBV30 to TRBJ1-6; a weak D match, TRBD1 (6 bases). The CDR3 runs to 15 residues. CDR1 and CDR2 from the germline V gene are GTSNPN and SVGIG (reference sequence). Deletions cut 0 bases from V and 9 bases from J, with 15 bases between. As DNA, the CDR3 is TGTGCCTGGAGTGTAGGGGGTGTAAGCGGTTCACCCCTCCACTTT. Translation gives CAWSVGGVSGSPLHF.

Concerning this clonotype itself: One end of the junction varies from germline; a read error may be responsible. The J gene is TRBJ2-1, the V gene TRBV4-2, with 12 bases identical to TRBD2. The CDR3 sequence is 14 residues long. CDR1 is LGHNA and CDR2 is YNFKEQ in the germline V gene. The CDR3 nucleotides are TGTGCCAGCAGCCCGGGACTAGCGGGCTATGATCAGTTCTTC. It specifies CASSPGLAGYDQFF.

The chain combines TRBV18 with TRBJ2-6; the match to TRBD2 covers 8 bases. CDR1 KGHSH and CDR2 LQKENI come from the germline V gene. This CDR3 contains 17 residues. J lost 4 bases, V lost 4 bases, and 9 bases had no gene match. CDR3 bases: TGTGCCAGCTCACACCCGGGAGGGGCGCCCGGGGCCAACGTCCTGACTTTC. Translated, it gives CASSHPGGAPGANVLTF.

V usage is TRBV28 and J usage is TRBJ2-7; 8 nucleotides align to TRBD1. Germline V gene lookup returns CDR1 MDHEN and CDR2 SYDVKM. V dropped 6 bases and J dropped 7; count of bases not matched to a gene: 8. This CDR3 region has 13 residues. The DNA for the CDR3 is TGTGCCAGCAGCCGGACAGGGCCTAGAGAGCAGTACTTC. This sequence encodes CASSRTGPREQYF.

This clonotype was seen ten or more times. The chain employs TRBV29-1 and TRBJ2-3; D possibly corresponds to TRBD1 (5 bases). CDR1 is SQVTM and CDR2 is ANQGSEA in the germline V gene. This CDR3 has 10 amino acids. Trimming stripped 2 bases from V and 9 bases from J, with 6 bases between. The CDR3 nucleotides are TGCAGCGTTGAAAGGGGAACGCAGTATTTT. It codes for CSVERGTQYF.